This T cell receptor beta chain was captured by sequencing in a study of blood T cell repertoires in COVID-19. Study-level background: PBMCs, B-cell-depleted T cells, or T cells were the source of the cDNA or gDNA that made up the material.

What the recovered Cohort 3 donors had was two negative PCRs, clearance, or symptom resolution. This clone was observed a handful of times. The CDR3 runs 14 residues. The ends were cut back, 0 bases at V and 5 bases at J, with 8 bases in the middle. From germline, CDR1 is MGHRA and CDR2 YSYEKL. Original methodology: The assay estimated nucleated cells by amplifying reference gene primers. Repertoires were generated with immunoSEQ multiplex PCR, while TCRdb's copy carries only in-frame clones and drops some. The V and J calls and clone size were taken over from that table, and D and trimming were inferred from the DNA. The table shows a few hundred thousand clones, with 75% to 90% occurring only once.

The chain has TRBV4-1 and TRBJ1-5; tentative D call: TRBD1 (6 bases). Sequencing used PBMCs or T cells enriched from blood (not recorded which). The clonotype originates from a woman aged 60 to 75 who had recovered from COVID-19. DNA of the CDR3: TGCGCCAGCAGCCAAGAAACAGGGTATCAGCCCCAGCATTTT. Protein sequence: CASSQETGYQPQHF.